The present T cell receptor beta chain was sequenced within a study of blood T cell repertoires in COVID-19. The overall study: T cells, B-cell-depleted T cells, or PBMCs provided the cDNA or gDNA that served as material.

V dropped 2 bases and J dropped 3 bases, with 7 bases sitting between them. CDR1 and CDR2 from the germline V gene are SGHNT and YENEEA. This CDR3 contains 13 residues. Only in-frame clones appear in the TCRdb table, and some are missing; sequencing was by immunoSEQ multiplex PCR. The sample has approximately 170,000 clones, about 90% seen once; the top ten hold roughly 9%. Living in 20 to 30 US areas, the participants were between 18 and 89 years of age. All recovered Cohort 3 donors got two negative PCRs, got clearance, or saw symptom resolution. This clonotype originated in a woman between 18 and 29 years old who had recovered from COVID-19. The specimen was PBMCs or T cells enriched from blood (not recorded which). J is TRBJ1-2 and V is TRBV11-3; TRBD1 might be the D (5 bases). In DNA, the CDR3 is TGTGCCAGCAGCTTAACGGGGGACTATGGCTACACCTTC. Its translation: CASSLTGDYGYTF.